This T cell receptor beta chain appears in the sequencing data of a study of cytomegalovirus exposure and HLA in healthy donors. J lost 2 bases, V lost 3 bases, and 1 base had no gene match. The CDR3 is 14 residues long. CDR1 SGHNT and CDR2 YYREEE come from the germline V gene (reference sequence). Primers included in the PCR were 60 Vbeta and 13 Jbeta primers. Profiling relied on immunoSEQ multiplex PCR, and the TCRdb table lists in-frame clones only, not all of them. The sample data list under 150,000 clones. The clonotype comes from a woman aged 60-75 years in good health and CMV-seronegative. Sequencing was carried out using PBMCs. The chain couples TRBV5-4 to TRBJ1-1; 10 bases are a match to TRBD1. The CDR3 sequence: CASSWDRGNTEAFF. The CDR3 DNA is TGTGCCAGCAGCTGGGACAGGGGAAACACTGAAGCTTTCTTT.